A single sample gave rise to the 27 T cell receptor beta chains below, sequenced in a study of siplizumab effects on memory and regulatory T cells. Repertoires were generated with immunoSEQ multiplex PCR, while TCRdb's copy carries only in-frame clones and drops some. The sample consists of about 120,000 clones, around 94% of them appearing once. Sequencing was done on a sample of non-Treg CD4+ T cells sorted from blood. These receptors all come from a human donor in good health.

The V and J genes are TRBV11-1 and TRBJ2-7; 8 positions match TRBD2. The CDR3 spans 15 residues. The J segment lost 2 bases and the V segment lost 5 bases, leaving 8 bases of the junction unmatched. CDR1 SGHAT and CDR2 FQDESV come from the germline V gene (reference sequence). DNA of the CDR3: TGTGCCAGCAGCCTCGGGGCGGGGGGAGCCTACGAGCAGTACTTC. It is translated as CASSLGAGGAYEQYF.

The chain joins TRBV6-5 to TRBJ2-7; the match to TRBD1 covers 12 bases. The trim removed 5 bases at V and 6 bases at J, leaving 8 bases unmatched. Germline V gene lookup returns CDR1 MNHEY and CDR2 SVGAGI. The CDR3 runs 15 residues. The CDR3 sequence is CASSLGGTGGAEQYF. Written as DNA, the CDR3 is TGTGCCAGCAGTCTGGGTGGGACAGGGGGCGCCGAGCAGTACTTC.

J is TRBJ2-6 and V is TRBV29-1; D is unresolved. Germline-derived CDR1 and CDR2 are SQVTM and ANQGSEA. This CDR3 is 12 amino acids long. The V and J ends lost 2 bases and 1 base respectively, with 0 bases between them. The CDR3 nucleotides read TGCAGCGTTGAATCTGGGGCCAACGTCCTGACTTTC. Amino acid sequence: CSVESGANVLTF.

The chain uses TRBV25-1 and TRBJ2-5; unclear D gene. The germline gives CDR1 MGHDK, CDR2 SYGVNS. The CDR3 is made up of 14 amino acids. Trimming took off 1 base at V and 5 bases at J, with 11 bases between the two ends. CDR3 protein: CASSEFVTAETQYF. In DNA, the CDR3 is TGTGCCAGCAGTGAATTCGTGACCGCGGAGACCCAGTACTTC.

This chain links TRBV7-9 with TRBJ2-5; tentative D call: TRBD2 (5 bases). With 1 base removed from V and 5 bases from J, the gap between germline ends came to 14 bases. This CDR3 is 15 amino acids long. Germline CDR1 SEHNR, CDR2 FQNEAQ (reference sequence). The CDR3 region has the DNA TGTGCCAGCAGCTTAGGCGGGCCTAAAGGCGAGACCCAGTACTTC. It yields the protein CASSLGGPKGETQYF.

V is TRBV6-5 and J is TRBJ1-3; D might be TRBD1 (6 bases). The CDR3 runs 16 residues. V was cut by 2 bases and J by 3 bases, with 14 bases left in between. CDR1 and CDR2 from the germline V gene are MNHEY and SVGAGI. The DNA of the CDR3 is TGTGCCAGCAGTTACACCCCACAGGGTTTTGGAAACACCATATATTTT. It codes for CASSYTPQGFGNTIYF.

The rearrangement uses TRBV28 and TRBJ1-2; D might be TRBD1 (5 bases). CDR1 MDHEN and CDR2 SYDVKM come from the germline V gene. The CDR3 length is 13 residues. V lost 3 bases and J lost 4, with 9 bases in between. The CDR3 DNA sequence: TGTGCCAGCAGTTTGGCGGGGCTCTATGGCTACACCTTC. This gives the protein CASSLAGLYGYTF.

This chain uses TRBV11-3 with TRBJ2-3; possibly TRBD1 or TRBD2 for D (5 bases each). CDR1 and CDR2 from the germline V gene are SGHNT and YENEEA. Trimming left V 5 bases short and J 2 bases short, with 11 bases between. There are 14 residues in the CDR3. CDR3 DNA sequence: TGTGCCAGCAGCCAGGCCGGGACCACAGATACGCAGTATTTT. It translates to CASSQAGTTDTQYF.

This chain connects TRBV19 to TRBJ2-1; no clear D gene. V lost 5 bases to trimming and J lost 9 bases, with 17 bases between them. Looked up from germline, CDR1 is LNHDA and CDR2 is SQIVND (reference sequence). The CDR3 spans 14 residues. The CDR3 DNA reads as TGTGCCAGTAGTGCCAGACTTGAAATGAGTGAGCAGTTCTTC. This codes for CASSARLEMSEQFF.

This rearrangement joins TRBV7-3 to TRBJ2-3, with D possibly matching TRBD2 (5 bases). Trimming removed 5 bases at V and 2 bases at J, with 20 bases between. Germline loops: CDR1 SGHTA, CDR2 FQGTGA. The CDR3 is 17 residues long. CDR3: CASSPGRTGGITDTQYF. The CDR3 nucleotides are TGTGCCAGCAGCCCTGGGCGCACCGGAGGAATCACAGATACGCAGTATTTT.

This chain joins TRBV6-1 and TRBJ1-3; D ambiguous. V dropped 3 bases and J dropped 0 bases, with 3 bases sitting between them. The CDR3 runs 13 residues. CDR1 MNHNS and CDR2 SASEGT come from the germline V gene. CDR3: CASSENSGNTIYF. The CDR3, as DNA: TGTGCCAGCAGTGAGAACTCTGGAAACACCATATATTTT.

CDR3: CASSSQGSGKEQYF. Written as DNA, the CDR3 is TGCGCCAGCAGCTCCCAAGGGAGCGGGAAGGAGCAGTACTTC. The chain employs TRBV5-1 and TRBJ2-7, with 7 bases matching TRBD2. With V trimmed by 3 bases and J by 7 bases, 10 bases remained unmatched. This CDR3 has 14 amino acids. In germline, CDR1 is SGHRS, CDR2 YFSETQ.

The rearrangement joins TRBV6-1 to TRBJ2-7, with 9 nucleotides matching TRBD2. V shed 6 bases, J shed 4 bases, and the junction held 10 bases outside the gene matches. The CDR3 runs to 15 residues. Germline-derived CDR1 and CDR2 are MNHNS and SASEGT. CDR3 protein: CASSQSLAGRYEQYF. The DNA of the CDR3 is TGTGCCAGCAGCCAATCTCTAGCGGGAAGATACGAGCAGTACTTC.

The CDR3 protein is CASSEEGREKLFF. In nucleotides, the CDR3 is TGCGCCAGCAGTGAGGAGGGGCGTGAAAAACTGTTTTTT. The chain links TRBV10-2 to TRBJ1-4; weak D call: TRBD1 (5 bases). The CDR3 covers 13 residues. Germline V gene lookup returns CDR1 WSHSY and CDR2 SAAADI. V dropped 2 bases and J dropped 7 bases, with 8 bases sitting between them.

V usage is TRBV7-9 and J usage is TRBJ2-7; 8 nucleotides align to TRBD1. V trimming: 1 base; J trimming: 1 base; junction bases outside the gene matches: 6. CDR1 is SEHNR, CDR2 FQNEAQ, per germline (reference sequence). The CDR3 runs to 16 residues. The CDR3 reads CASSLVATGASYEQYF. CDR3 coding DNA: TGTGCCAGCAGCTTAGTTGCGACAGGGGCTTCCTACGAGCAGTACTTC.

The chain links TRBV27 to TRBJ2-7; D may correspond to TRBD1 or TRBD2 (5 bases each). The CDR3 is made up of 14 amino acids. The V end was cut by 8 bases, the J end by 0 bases, with 14 bases between. Germline V gene sequence: CDR1 MNHEY, CDR2 SMNVEV (reference sequence). CDR3 bases: TGTGCCAGCGCCATCCGTGGGGGCTCCTACGAGCAGTACTTC. The encoded protein is CASAIRGGSYEQYF.

The chain employs TRBV9 and TRBJ2-7; TRBD2 matches at 10 bases. Germline V gene lookup returns CDR1 SGDLS and CDR2 YYNGEE. The CDR3 contains 17 residues. The ends lost 3 bases at V and 3 bases at J; junction bases unmatched: 12. CDR3 sequence (DNA): TGTGCCAGCAGCGGGCGGGAACTAGCGGGAACAGGCTACGAGCAGTACTTC. Amino acid sequence: CASSGRELAGTGYEQYF.

This chain links TRBV29-1 with TRBJ1-4; weak D call: TRBD1 (6 bases). V was shortened by 4 bases and J by 4 bases, with 13 bases between the two germline ends. This CDR3 spans 14 amino acids. The V gene's germline CDR1 is SQVTM and CDR2 ANQGSEA. Written as DNA, the CDR3 is TGCAGCGTTGGCGGGACAAATTATAATGAAAAACTGTTTTTT. Encoded protein: CSVGGTNYNEKLFF.

V gene TRBV6-5 combines with J gene TRBJ1-5, with TRBD1 matching over 8 bases. CDR3 length: 14 amino acids. CDR1 is MNHEY and CDR2 is SVGAGI in the germline V gene. The J segment lost 11 bases and the V segment lost 6 bases, leaving 12 bases of the junction unmatched. CDR3 amino acids: CASSIQGGHRAQHF. In DNA, the CDR3 is TGTGCCAGCAGCATACAGGGGGGGCATCGAGCCCAGCATTTT.

CDR3 nucleotide sequence: TGTGCCAGTGGGGGGAGGGAGTATTTT. As protein: CASGGREYF. J is TRBJ2-3 and V is TRBV27; 7 nucleotides match TRBD2. Per germline, CDR1 MNHEY and CDR2 SMNVEV (reference sequence). The CDR3 length is 9 residues. V lost 9 bases to trimming and J lost 13 bases; unmatched junction nucleotides: 4.

The genes are TRBV18 and TRBJ2-7, with TRBD2 matching over 8 bases. Germline-derived CDR1 and CDR2 are KGHSH and LQKENI. Unmatched junction bases numbered 10, after V lost 6 bases and J lost 3 bases. The CDR3 runs to 15 residues. The CDR3 sequence: CASSPTASGGYEQYF. The CDR3, as DNA: TGTGCCAGCTCGCCCACGGCCAGCGGGGGCTACGAGCAGTACTTC.

V and J are TRBV10-3 and TRBJ2-6, with 9 bases aligning to TRBD1. Trimming removed 4 bases from V and 2 bases from J; junction bases left unmatched: 6. CDR1 and CDR2 from the germline V gene are ENHRY and SYGVKD. CDR3 length: 17 residues. CDR3 sequence reads: CAISVETGGAGANVLTF. DNA of the CDR3: TGTGCCATCAGTGTCGAGACAGGGGGGGCTGGGGCCAACGTCCTGACTTTC.

J is TRBJ1-2 and V is TRBV9; D might be TRBD1 (6 bases). The CDR3 spans 13 residues. Looked up from germline, CDR1 is SGDLS and CDR2 is YYNGEE. Trimming stripped 1 base from V and 11 bases from J, with 15 bases between. The CDR3 nucleotides read TGTGCCAGCAGCGTATTACTACAGGGTTTGTACACCTTC. Its translation: CASSVLLQGLYTF.

This clone appeared once. This sequence joins TRBV15 and TRBJ1-2, with a weak D call TRBD1 (5 bases). V lost 1 base to trimming and J lost 4 bases, with 13 bases between them. Germline V gives CDR1 LNHNV, CDR2 YYDKDF (reference sequence). The CDR3 is made up of 15 amino acids. Here the CDR3 reads CATSRGEGVSYGYTF. The CDR3 DNA sequence: TGTGCCACCAGCAGAGGAGAAGGGGTTAGCTATGGCTACACCTTC.

The chain joins TRBV18 to TRBJ2-7; 9 bases match TRBD2. CDR3 length: 16 amino acids. Trimming took 6 bases from V and 3 from J; bases not matched to a gene: 12. The germline V gene has CDR1 KGHSH and CDR2 LQKENI. The CDR3 spells CASSFGLARFDYEQYF. The CDR3 region has the DNA TGTGCCAGCTCCTTCGGACTAGCGCGTTTTGACTACGAGCAGTACTTC.

This chain uses TRBV19 with TRBJ2-2; 11 bases agree with TRBD1. V trimming: 7 bases; J trimming: 2 bases; junction bases outside the gene matches: 6. The CDR3 loop spans 16 amino acids. CDR1 LNHDA and CDR2 SQIVND come from the germline V gene (reference sequence). The CDR3 DNA reads TGTGCCAGTATTTGGACAGGGGGCGGAAACACCGGGGAGCTGTTTTTT. As protein: CASIWTGGGNTGELFF.

V is TRBV5-6 and J is TRBJ2-3; D is ambiguous. Looked up from germline, CDR1 is SGHDT and CDR2 is YYEEEE. Trimming took off 0 bases at V and 4 bases at J, with 3 bases between the two ends. This CDR3 has 12 amino acids. The DNA for the CDR3 is TGTGCCAGCAGCTTGGAGGCAGATACGCAGTATTTT. It translates to CASSLEADTQYF.